The rows below give T cell receptor beta chains drawn from one sample of a study of blood T cell repertoires in COVID-19. Clones were read by immunoSEQ multiplex PCR, and TCRdb kept only the in-frame ones, dropping some. The sample has about 350,000 clones, 80% to 90% seen once. The sequenced material came from PBMCs or T cells enriched from blood (not recorded which). The source is a young woman who had recovered from COVID-19. CDR3s include the opening cysteine and the closing phenylalanine or tryptophan. D genes are given only for firm matches. Size values are once, few and many counts, or a class for expanded clones, and some rows have none.

clone_size	v_call	j_call	d_call	cdr3_nt	cdr3_aa
once	TRBV4-1	TRBJ1-4	TRBD1	TGCGCCAGCAGCCACGGACAGGGCAGGGTGTTTTTT	CASSHGQGRVFF
-	TRBV6-5	TRBJ1-2	-	TGTGCCAGCAGTTATCAGGGGCAAGGAAGTGGCTACACCTTC	CASSYQGQGSGYTF
-	TRBV27	TRBJ1-2	-	TGTGCCAGCAGTTTGAGCCCCCCCAGGACAGCCGTCTATGGCTACACCTTC	CASSLSPPRTAVYGYTF
-	TRBV12-5	TRBJ1-1	-	TGTGCTAGTGCCAGGGGGAACACTGAAGCTTTCTTT	CASARGNTEAFF
-	TRBV30	TRBJ1-4	-	TGTGCCTGGAGTGGCGGACAGTCCTCTAATGAAAAACTGTTTTTT	CAWSGGQSSNEKLFF
-	TRBV6-5	TRBJ1-1	-	TGTGCCAGCAGTTACACACCCCAGTTGAACACTGAAGCTTTCTTT	CASSYTPQLNTEAFF
-	TRBV6-5	TRBJ2-1	-	TGTGCCAGCAGTTACGTGGGGGGGGCAGTTCTGTTCTTC	CASSYVGGAVLFF
-	TRBV20-1	TRBJ2-2	-	TGCAGTGCTAGTTCAGGCTTCACCGGGGAGCTGTTTTTT	CSASSGFTGELFF
once	TRBV7-9	TRBJ2-6	TRBD1	TGTGCCAGCAGCCAACCCGGGACAGGGCCCCTTAAAGCCAACGTCCTGACTTTC	CASSQPGTGPLKANVLTF
many	TRBV5-1	TRBJ1-1	-	TGCGCCAGCAGCTCCAGGGGAGATCCCTTAGACACTGAAGCTTTCTTT	CASSSRGDPLDTEAFF
once	TRBV5-6	TRBJ2-5	-	TGTGCCAGCAGCTTCGGTGCGTCAAAAAAGACCCAGTACTTC	CASSFGASKKTQYF
-	TRBV5-6	TRBJ1-4	-	TGTGCCAGCAGTTACCCAGGGACACCTAATGAAAAACTGTTTTTT	CASSYPGTPNEKLFF
-	TRBV10-2	TRBJ2-3	TRBD2	TGCGCCAGCAGGCTAGCGGGGTTGTCAGATACGCAGTATTTT	CASRLAGLSDTQYF
-	TRBV19	TRBJ2-3	TRBD2	TGTGCCAGTAGTATGGCTAGCGGGGGGGTTTCCACAGATACGCAGTATTTT	CASSMASGGVSTDTQYF
-	TRBV5-4	TRBJ2-5	TRBD2	TGTGCCAGCAGCTTTGGCGGGGGGCCAGAGTACCAAGAGACCCAGTACTTC	CASSFGGGPEYQETQYF
-	TRBV10-3	TRBJ1-6	TRBD1	TGTGCCATCAGTGACGGACAGGGGGCTGATTCACCCCTCCACTTT	CAISDGQGADSPLHF
-	TRBV7-8	TRBJ1-2	-	TGTGCCAGCAGCCTAGGAGGGATCTATGGCTACACCTTC	CASSLGGIYGYTF
once	TRBV10-2	TRBJ1-1	-	TGCGCCAGCAGTGAGTGGAGCGACACTGAAGCTTTCTTT	CASSEWSDTEAFF
-	TRBV19	TRBJ1-1	-	TGTGCCAGTCTATCCCGGGGGAAGCGCACTGAAGCTTTCTTT	CASLSRGKRTEAFF
-	TRBV19	TRBJ1-4	-	TGTGCCAGTAGTGTGGGGGCCGGTGAAAAACTGTTTTTT	CASSVGAGEKLFF
-	TRBV7-3	TRBJ2-1	-	TGTGCCAGCAGCTTAAATGGTTTACGCAGTGAGCAGTTCTTC	CASSLNGLRSEQFF
-	TRBV14	TRBJ1-2	-	TGTGCCAGCAGCCAAGCGAGGGCGCGGGGCTATGGCTACACCTTC	CASSQARARGYGYTF
-	TRBV9	TRBJ1-2	-	TGTGCCAGCAGCGCCGCAGGTGCATATGGCTACACCTTC	CASSAAGAYGYTF
-	TRBV6-5	TRBJ1-2	-	TGTGCCAGCAGTCCCGGGACAATCTATGGCTACACCTTC	CASSPGTIYGYTF
-	TRBV9	TRBJ1-3	-	TGTGCCAGCAGCGCATGGCAGGGCAACACGAAGGGCTCTGGAAACACCATATATTTT	CASSAWQGNTKGSGNTIYF
-	TRBV5-1	TRBJ2-7	-	TGCGCCAGCAGCTCCCATGGTACGGGAGACTACGAGCAGTACTTC	CASSSHGTGDYEQYF
-	TRBV7-9	TRBJ2-2	-	TGTGCCAGCACCCCGGGAGTGCGTGGTTCCGGGGAGCTGTTTTTT	CASTPGVRGSGELFF
few	TRBV4-2	TRBJ2-2	TRBD2	TGTGCCAGCAGCCAAGATCGGGGGACTACAACCGGGGAGCTGTTTTTT	CASSQDRGTTTGELFF